One and the same sample provided the 22 T cell receptor beta chains below, sequenced in a study of T cell responses to AZD1222 COVID-19 vaccine. Repertoires were generated with immunoSEQ multiplex PCR, while TCRdb's copy carries only in-frame clones and drops some. The table shows some 120,000 clones, with approximately 85% occurring only once. The sample was peripheral blood, taken on day 0 of AZD1222 vaccination. Receptors were obtained from an adult in good health.

This chain joins TRBV9 and TRBJ1-1; 7 bases map to TRBD1. The V gene end was trimmed by 3 bases and the J gene end by 5 bases; junction bases not matched to a gene: 7. Germline values: CDR1 SGDLS, CDR2 YYNGEE. There are 14 residues in the CDR3. Written as DNA, the CDR3 is TGTGCCAGCAGCGCGAACAGGGGTGAGACTGAAGCTTTCTTT. Translating gives CASSANRGETEAFF. Filled out from reference TRBV9 and TRBJ1-1, the complete variable domain reads DSGVTQTPKHLITATGQRVTLRCSPRSGDLSVYWYQQSLDQGLQFLIQYYNGEERAKGNILERFSAQQFPDLHSELNLSSLELGDSALYFCASSANRGETEAFFGQGTRLTVV.

The chain joins TRBV29-1 to TRBJ2-1; D may correspond to TRBD1 or TRBD2 (5 bases each). This CDR3 spans 14 amino acids. Trimming took 6 bases from V and 2 from J, leaving 14 bases between them. Germline assignment: CDR1 SQVTM and CDR2 ANQGSEA. CDR3 amino acids: CSVHLGVPYNEQFF. CDR3 in DNA: TGCAGCGTCCACCTGGGGGTACCCTACAATGAGCAGTTCTTC.

In this sample, this clone turned up a few times. The chain recombines TRBV6-1 with TRBJ1-6; unclear D gene. Looked up from germline, CDR1 is MNHNS and CDR2 is SASEGT. Trimming removed 2 bases at V and 14 bases at J, with 13 bases between. The CDR3 runs 13 residues. The CDR3 loop reads CASSEISRSALHF. The CDR3 coding sequence is TGTGCCAGCAGTGAAATATCCCGGTCGGCCCTCCACTTT.

The chain combines TRBV15 with TRBJ1-1; D not resolved. Per germline, CDR1 LNHNV and CDR2 YYDKDF (reference sequence). V lost 5 bases and J lost 4, with 11 bases in between. The CDR3 runs 13 residues. CDR3 region: CATSLKGPTEAFF. The DNA of the CDR3 is TGTGCCACCAGCCTAAAAGGGCCCACTGAAGCTTTCTTT.

By sample share, this clone is medium-sized (0.01 to 0.1%). The V call is TRBV4-1, the J call TRBJ1-5; D is ambiguous. The germline V gene has CDR1 MGHRA and CDR2 YSYEKL. The CDR3 contains 14 residues. V was clipped by 3 bases and J by 3 bases, with 9 bases between them. Written as DNA, the CDR3 is TGCGCCAGCAGCCAGGAACTGACCAATCAGCCCCAGCATTTT. This gives the protein CASSQELTNQPQHF.

The chain combines TRBV6-2 or TRBV6-3 with TRBJ2-1, with D hard to call. The V gene's germline CDR1 is MNHEY and CDR2 SVGEGT. V lost 1 base and J 6 bases, leaving 7 bases between the germline ends. This CDR3 contains 13 residues. CDR3 in DNA: TGTGCCAGCAGTTACTATCCTGTCAATGAGCAGTTCTTC. Encoded protein: CASSYYPVNEQFF.

The chain joins TRBV28 to TRBJ1-5; 9 bases map to TRBD1. CDR3 length: 18 residues. J lost 3 bases, V lost 2 bases, and 11 bases had no gene match. The germline gives CDR1 MDHEN, CDR2 SYDVKM. The CDR3 region is CASSLQSRDRDTNQPQHF. The CDR3 DNA sequence: TGTGCCAGCAGTTTACAAAGCCGGGACAGGGATACCAATCAGCCCCAGCATTTT.

The V and J genes are TRBV2 and TRBJ1-1; 10 nucleotides match TRBD1. The ends lost 7 bases at V and 6 bases at J; junction bases unmatched: 5. From germline, CDR1 is SNHLY and CDR2 FYNNEI. The CDR3 is 13 residues long. The CDR3 nucleotides are TGTGCCAGCACCCCGACAGGGGGCCCTGAAGCTTTCTTT. Its translation is CASTPTGGPEAFF. The variable domain in full, completed from reference TRBV2 and TRBJ1-1, reads EPEVTQTPSHQVTQMGQEVILRCVPISNHLYFYWYRQILGQKVEFLVSFYNNEISEKSEIFDDQFSVERPDGSNFTLKIRSTKLEDSAMYFCASTPTGGPEAFFGQGTRLTVV.

V is TRBV6-5 and J is TRBJ2-6; maybe TRBD1 (5 bases). There are 14 residues in the CDR3. The germline V gene has CDR1 MNHEY and CDR2 SVGAGI. The V end was cut by 8 bases, the J end by 2 bases, with 10 bases between. CDR3 bases: TGTGCCAGCGGCTGGGGCGCTGGGGCCAACGTCCTGACTTTC. This sequence encodes CASGWGAGANVLTF.

This sequence joins TRBV29-1 and TRBJ1-5, with D perhaps TRBD1 (6 bases). From germline, CDR1 is SQVTM and CDR2 ANQGSEA. This CDR3 spans 13 amino acids. Trimming took off 3 bases at V and 2 bases at J, with 8 bases between the two ends. The CDR3 sequence is CSVEDSRNQPQHF. The CDR3 region has the DNA TGCAGCGTTGAGGACAGCCGCAATCAGCCCCAGCATTTT.

This chain connects TRBV18 to TRBJ2-3, with 7 nucleotides matching TRBD2. Germline assignment: CDR1 KGHSH and CDR2 LQKENI. There are 16 residues in the CDR3. V lost 0 bases, J lost 2 bases, and 5 bases stayed unmatched. CDR3 bases: TGTGCCAGCTCACCACCGCGGGGGACCACCACAGATACGCAGTATTTT. It specifies CASSPPRGTTTDTQYF.

The chain links TRBV6-5 to TRBJ2-7; no reliable D call. V dropped 4 bases and J dropped 1 base, with 11 bases sitting between them. The CDR3 contains 14 residues. Germline lookup yields CDR1 MNHEY and CDR2 SVGAGI. In nucleotides, the CDR3 is TGTGCCAGCAGTTCAAGGATTTCGTCCTACGAGCAGTACTTC. Its protein product is CASSSRISSYEQYF.

This rearrangement joins TRBV3-1 (or the pseudogene TRBV3-2) to TRBJ2-7, with 7 bases aligning to TRBD1. CDR3 length equals 16 residues. Trimming took 2 bases from V and 6 from J; bases not matched to a gene: 13. CDR1 and CDR2 (germline): LGHDT, YNNKEL (reference sequence). CDR3 residues: CASSQSNTGQFSEQYF. The CDR3 region has the DNA TGTGCCAGCAGCCAATCAAACACGGGACAGTTCTCCGAGCAGTACTTC.

The chain combines TRBV5-6 with TRBJ2-1; 9 nucleotides line up with TRBD2. Per the germline V gene, CDR1 is SGHDT and CDR2 is YYEEEE. This CDR3 is 16 amino acids long. The J segment lost 3 bases and the V segment lost 3 bases, leaving 7 bases of the junction unmatched. The CDR3, as DNA: TGTGCCAGCAGCTCCGAAGCGGGGGGTATCTACAATGAGCAGTTCTTC. This codes for CASSSEAGGIYNEQFF.

The chain joins TRBV12-3 or TRBV12-4 to TRBJ1-2, with D unresolved. This CDR3 contains 13 residues. V was pared by 3 bases and J by 6 bases, with 11 bases between. CDR3: CASSFEGRDGYTF. CDR3 nucleotides: TGTGCCAGCAGTTTTGAGGGTAGGGATGGCTACACCTTC.

The chain recombines TRBV5-1 with TRBJ1-2, with D possibly TRBD1 on 6 matching bases. Trimming stripped 0 bases from V and 6 bases from J, with 12 bases between. CDR1 is SGHRS and CDR2 is YFSETQ in the germline V gene. The CDR3 is 14 residues long. CDR3 sequence: CASSLEAGENGYTF. The DNA of the CDR3 is TGCGCCAGCAGCTTGGAGGCAGGGGAAAATGGCTACACCTTC. The full variable domain, its missing parts supplied by reference TRBV5-1 and TRBJ1-2, is KAGVTQTPRYLIKTRGQQVTLSCSPISGHRSVSWYQQTPGQGLQFLFEYFSETQRNKGNFPGRFSGRQFSNSRSEMNVSTLELGDSALYLCASSLEAGENGYTFGSGTRLTVV.

This chain uses TRBV2 with TRBJ2-1; maybe TRBD1 (7 bases). Germline V gene sequence: CDR1 SNHLY, CDR2 FYNNEI. V was cut by 4 bases and J by 7 bases, with 20 bases left in between. The CDR3 runs 16 residues. This chain's CDR3 is CASSVLSRTGGNEQFF. The CDR3 nucleotides are TGTGCCAGCAGTGTCCTATCTCGGACAGGAGGGAATGAGCAGTTCTTC.

The chain carries TRBV2 and TRBJ1-1; the match to TRBD1 covers 7 bases. The germline CDR1 and CDR2 sequences are SNHLY and FYNNEI. Germline trimming cut 6 bases from V and 5 bases from J; bases unmatched to any gene: 9. The CDR3 runs to 14 residues. The CDR3 loop reads CASSTRDSMTEAFF. In DNA form, the CDR3 reads TGTGCCAGCAGCACTAGGGACAGCATGACTGAAGCTTTCTTT.

The CDR3 region is CAIKGEGAGQPQHF. For the CDR3, the DNA is TGTGCCATCAAAGGGGAGGGGGCAGGTCAGCCCCAGCATTTT. V and J are TRBV10-3 and TRBJ1-5, with TRBD1 matching 7 bases. CDR1 and CDR2 from the germline V gene are ENHRY and SYGVKD. After removal of 7 bases from V and 6 bases from J, the junction contained 9 bases not matched to a gene. The CDR3 runs to 14 residues.

The chain is built from TRBV4-1 and TRBJ1-4, with D perhaps TRBD1 (6 bases). The CDR3 is 15 amino acids. In germline, CDR1 is MGHRA, CDR2 YSYEKL. Between the trimmed V and J ends, which lost 2 bases and 7 bases, there was a span of 14 bases. CDR3 nucleotides: TGCGCCAGCAGCCAAACGGAGAACAGGGCTGAAAAACTGTTTTTT. Amino acid sequence: CASSQTENRAEKLFF.

This clone came up a few times. The gene calls are TRBV5-1 and TRBJ2-1; 11 positions agree with TRBD2. Germline-derived CDR1 and CDR2 are SGHRS and YFSETQ. V dropped 7 bases and J dropped 1; count of bases not matched to a gene: 4. There are 15 residues in the CDR3. This CDR3 reads CASRGTSGSYNEQFF. CDR3 DNA sequence: TGCGCCAGCCGCGGGACTAGCGGTTCCTACAATGAGCAGTTCTTC.

The gene calls are TRBV4-3 and TRBJ1-1; D is ambiguous. This CDR3 has 14 residues. Trimming cost V 0 bases and J 1 base, with 6 bases left between them. CDR1 is LGHNA, CDR2 YSLEER, per germline. CDR3 in DNA: TGCGCCAGCAGCCAAGACAGCTCGAACACTGAAGCTTTCTTT. Translated, it gives CASSQDSSNTEAFF.